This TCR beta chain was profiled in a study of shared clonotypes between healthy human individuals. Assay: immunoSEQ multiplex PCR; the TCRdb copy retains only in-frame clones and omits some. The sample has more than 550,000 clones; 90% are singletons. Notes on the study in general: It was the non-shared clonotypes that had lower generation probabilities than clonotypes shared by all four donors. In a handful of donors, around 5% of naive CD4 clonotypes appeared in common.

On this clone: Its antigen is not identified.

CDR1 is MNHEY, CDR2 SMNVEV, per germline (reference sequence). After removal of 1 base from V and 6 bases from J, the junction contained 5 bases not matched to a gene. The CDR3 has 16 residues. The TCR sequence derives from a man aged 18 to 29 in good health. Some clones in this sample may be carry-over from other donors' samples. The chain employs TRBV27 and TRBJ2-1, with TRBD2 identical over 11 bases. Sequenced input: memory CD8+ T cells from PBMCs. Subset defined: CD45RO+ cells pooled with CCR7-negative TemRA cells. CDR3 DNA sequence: TGTGCCAGCAGTTTATTTAGCGGGAGGGCCCTCAATGAGCAGTTCTTC. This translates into CASSLFSGRALNEQFF.